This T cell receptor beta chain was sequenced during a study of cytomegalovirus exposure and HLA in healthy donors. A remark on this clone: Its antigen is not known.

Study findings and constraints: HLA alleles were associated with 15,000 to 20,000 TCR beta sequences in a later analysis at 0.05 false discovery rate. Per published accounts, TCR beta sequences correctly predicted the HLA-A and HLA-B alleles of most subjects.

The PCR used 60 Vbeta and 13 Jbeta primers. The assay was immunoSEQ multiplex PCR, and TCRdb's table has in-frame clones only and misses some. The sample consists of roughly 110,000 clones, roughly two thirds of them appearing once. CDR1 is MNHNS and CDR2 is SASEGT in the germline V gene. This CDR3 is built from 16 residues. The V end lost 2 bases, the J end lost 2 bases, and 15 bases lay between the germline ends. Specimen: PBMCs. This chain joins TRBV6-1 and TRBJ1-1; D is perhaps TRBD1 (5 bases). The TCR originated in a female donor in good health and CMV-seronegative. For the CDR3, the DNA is TGTGCCAGCAGTGAAATCCAGGGAAACCCCAACACTGAAGCTTTCTTT. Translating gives CASSEIQGNPNTEAFF.